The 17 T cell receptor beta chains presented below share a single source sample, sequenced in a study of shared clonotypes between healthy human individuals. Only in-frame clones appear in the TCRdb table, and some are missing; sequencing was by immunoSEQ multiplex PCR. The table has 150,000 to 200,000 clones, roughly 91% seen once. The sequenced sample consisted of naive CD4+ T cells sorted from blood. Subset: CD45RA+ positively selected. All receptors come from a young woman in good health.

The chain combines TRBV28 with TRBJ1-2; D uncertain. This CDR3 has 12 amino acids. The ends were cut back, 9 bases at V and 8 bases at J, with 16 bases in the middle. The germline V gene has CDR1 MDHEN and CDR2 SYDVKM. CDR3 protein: CASLSTERGYTF. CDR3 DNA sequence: TGTGCCAGTCTTTCAACTGAACGGGGCTACACCTTC.

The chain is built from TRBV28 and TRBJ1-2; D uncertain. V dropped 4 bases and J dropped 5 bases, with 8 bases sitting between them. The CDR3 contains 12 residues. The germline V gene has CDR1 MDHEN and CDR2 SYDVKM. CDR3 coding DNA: TGTGCCAGCAGTTCAGAACAGTATGGCTACACCTTC. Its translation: CASSSEQYGYTF.

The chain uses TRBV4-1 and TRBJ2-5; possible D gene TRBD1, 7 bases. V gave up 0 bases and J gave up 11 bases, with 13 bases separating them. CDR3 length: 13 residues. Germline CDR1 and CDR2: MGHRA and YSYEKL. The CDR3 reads CASSQDGGTEQYF. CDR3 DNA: TGCGCCAGCAGCCAAGATGGGGGGACAGAGCAGTACTTC.

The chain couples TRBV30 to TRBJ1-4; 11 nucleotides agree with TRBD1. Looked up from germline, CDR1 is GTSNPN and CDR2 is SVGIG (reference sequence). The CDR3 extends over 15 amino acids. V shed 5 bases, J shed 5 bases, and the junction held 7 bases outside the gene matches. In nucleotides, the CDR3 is TGTGCCTGGTCAACCGGGACAGGGGGGAATGAAAAACTGTTTTTT. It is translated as CAWSTGTGGNEKLFF.

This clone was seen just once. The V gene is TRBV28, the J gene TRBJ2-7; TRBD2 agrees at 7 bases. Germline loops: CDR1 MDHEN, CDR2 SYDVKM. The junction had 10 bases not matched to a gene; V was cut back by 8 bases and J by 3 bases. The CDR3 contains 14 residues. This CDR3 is CASGAFGTIYEQYF. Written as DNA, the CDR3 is TGTGCCAGCGGGGCTTTTGGGACTATCTACGAGCAGTACTTC.

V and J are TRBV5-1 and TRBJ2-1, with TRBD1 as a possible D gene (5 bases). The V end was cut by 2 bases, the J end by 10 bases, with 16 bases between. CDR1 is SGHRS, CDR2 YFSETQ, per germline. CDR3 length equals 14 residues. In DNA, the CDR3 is TGCGCCAGCAGCTTTCGTGGGGCCGATTGGGAGCAGTTCTTC. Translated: CASSFRGADWEQFF.

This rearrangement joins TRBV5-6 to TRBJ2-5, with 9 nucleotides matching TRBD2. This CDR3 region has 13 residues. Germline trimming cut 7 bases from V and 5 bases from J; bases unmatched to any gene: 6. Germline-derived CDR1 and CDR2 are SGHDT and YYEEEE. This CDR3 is CASWRREGETQYF. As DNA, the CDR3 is TGTGCCAGCTGGAGGCGGGAGGGCGAGACCCAGTACTTC.

CDR3 coding DNA: TGTGCCAGCTCACCGGACACAGGGGGCGAAGACTATGGCTACACCTTC. Translated: CASSPDTGGEDYGYTF. This chain connects TRBV18 to TRBJ1-2, with 9 bases that match TRBD1. Losses at the gene ends were 3 bases for V and 3 bases for J; bases not matched to a gene: 8. Germline V gene data show CDR1 as KGHSH and CDR2 as LQKENI. CDR3 size: 16 residues.

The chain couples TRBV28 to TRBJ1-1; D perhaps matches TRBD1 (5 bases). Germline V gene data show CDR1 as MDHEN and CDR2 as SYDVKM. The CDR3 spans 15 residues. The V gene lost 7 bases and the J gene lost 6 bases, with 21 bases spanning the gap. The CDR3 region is CASTQSGRSWAEAFF. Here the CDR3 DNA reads TGTGCCAGCACCCAATCAGGGAGGAGTTGGGCTGAAGCTTTCTTT.

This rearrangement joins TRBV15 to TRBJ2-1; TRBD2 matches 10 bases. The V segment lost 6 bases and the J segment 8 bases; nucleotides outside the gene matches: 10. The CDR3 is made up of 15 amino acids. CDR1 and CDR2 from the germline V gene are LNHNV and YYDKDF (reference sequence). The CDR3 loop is CATSRPGTSVHEQFF. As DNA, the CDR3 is TGTGCCACCAGTAGACCCGGGACTAGCGTGCATGAGCAGTTCTTC. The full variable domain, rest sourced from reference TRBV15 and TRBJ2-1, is DAMVIQNPRYQVTQFGKPVTLSCSQTLNHNVMYWYQQKSSQAPKLLFHYYDKDFNNEADTPDNFQSRRPNTSFCFLDIRSPGLGDTAMYLCATSRPGTSVHEQFFGPGTRLTVL.

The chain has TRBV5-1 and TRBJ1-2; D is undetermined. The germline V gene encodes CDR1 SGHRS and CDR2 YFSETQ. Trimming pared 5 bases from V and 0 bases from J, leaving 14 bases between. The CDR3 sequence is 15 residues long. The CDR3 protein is CASRFLADPNYGYTF. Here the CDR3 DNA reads TGCGCCAGCAGGTTCCTAGCGGATCCTAACTATGGCTACACCTTC.

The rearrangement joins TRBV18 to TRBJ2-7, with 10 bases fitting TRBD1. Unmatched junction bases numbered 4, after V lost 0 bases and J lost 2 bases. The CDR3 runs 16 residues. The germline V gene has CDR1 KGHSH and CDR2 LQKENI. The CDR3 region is CASSPPGTGVTYEQYF. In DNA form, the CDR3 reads TGTGCCAGCTCACCACCCGGGACAGGGGTAACCTACGAGCAGTACTTC.

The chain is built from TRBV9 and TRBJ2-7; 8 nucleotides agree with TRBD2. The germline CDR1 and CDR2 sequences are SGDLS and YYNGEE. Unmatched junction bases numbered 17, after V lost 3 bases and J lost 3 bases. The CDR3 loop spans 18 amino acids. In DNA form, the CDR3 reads TGTGCCAGCAGCGAGGGACTAGTACATTGGGAGATGAACTACGAGCAGTACTTC. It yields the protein CASSEGLVHWEMNYEQYF.

This CDR3 is CASSIRFESYEQYF. DNA for the CDR3: TGTGCCAGCAGCATACGATTTGAGAGCTACGAGCAGTACTTC. The chain joins TRBV27 to TRBJ2-7; D unresolved. The germline V gene has CDR1 MNHEY and CDR2 SMNVEV (reference sequence). Trimming shortened V by 6 bases and J by 3 bases, and 15 bases separated the two germline ends. This CDR3 is 14 amino acids long.

This chain's CDR3 is CASSPRISTIYF. CDR3 sequence (DNA): TGTGCCAGCAGCCCTCGGATCTCCACCATATATTTT. This chain joins TRBV7-3 and TRBJ1-3; no clear D. The CDR3 extends over 12 amino acids. Germline V gene sequence: CDR1 SGHTA, CDR2 FQGTGA. V was shortened by 5 bases and J by 9 bases, with 11 bases between the two germline ends. Combining the CDR3 with reference TRBV7-3 and TRBJ1-3 gives the whole variable domain GAGVSQTPSNKVTEKGKYVELRCDPISGHTALYWYRQSLGQGPEFLIYFQGTGAADDSGLPNDRFFAVRPEGSVSTLKIQRTERGDSAVYLCASSPRISTIYFGEGSWLTVV.

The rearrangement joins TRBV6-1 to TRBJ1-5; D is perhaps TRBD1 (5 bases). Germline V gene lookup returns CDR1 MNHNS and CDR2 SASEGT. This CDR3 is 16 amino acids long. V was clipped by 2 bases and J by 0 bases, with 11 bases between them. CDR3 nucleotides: TGTGCCAGCAGTGAAAGGGGACCATATAGCAATCAGCCCCAGCATTTT. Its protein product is CASSERGPYSNQPQHF.

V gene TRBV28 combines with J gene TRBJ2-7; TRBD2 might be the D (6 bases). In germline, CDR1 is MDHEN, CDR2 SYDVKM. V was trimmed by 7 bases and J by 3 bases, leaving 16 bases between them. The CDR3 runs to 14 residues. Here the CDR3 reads CASNLSGGIYEQYF. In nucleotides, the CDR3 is TGTGCCAGCAACCTTTCCGGCGGGATCTACGAGCAGTACTTC. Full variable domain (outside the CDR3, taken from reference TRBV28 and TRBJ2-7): DVKVTQSSRYLVKRTGEKVFLECVQDMDHENMFWYRQDPGLGLRLIYFSYDVKMKEKGDIPEGYSVSREKKERFSLILESASTNQTSMYLCASNLSGGIYEQYFGPGTRLTVT.